The rows below give T cell receptor beta chains drawn from one sample of a study of T cells in Graves' hyperthyroidism and ophthalmopathy. From the multiplex PCR reads, TCRdb called clonotypes with MiXCR, one entry per CDR3 protein. The sample has 650,000 to 750,000 distinct CDR3 sequences; around 13% are singletons. Sequenced material: blood. Receptors originate from a woman aged 18-35 years with Graves' hyperthyroidism. CDR3s include the opening cysteine and the closing phenylalanine or tryptophan. A D gene is named only where the DNA matches it firmly. Size values are once, few and many counts, or a class for expanded clones, and some rows have none.

>many|TRBV6-1|TRBJ1-1|TRBD1
CASSVRQGFAEAFF
TGTGCCAGCAGTGTGCGACAGGGGTTTGCTGAAGCTTTCTTT
>many|TRBV28|TRBJ2-7|.
CASSLQGSSYEQYF
TGTGCCAGCAGTCTCCAGGGGAGCTCCTACGAGCAGTACTTC
>few|TRBV24-1|TRBJ1-5|.
CATSEGGALSQPQHF
TGTGCCACCAGTGAAGGAGGGGCGTTAAGTCAGCCCCAGCATTTT
>many|TRBV2|TRBJ1-5|.
CASSEVRGRVDQPQHF
TGTGCCAGCAGTGAAGTCCGAGGGCGGGTAGATCAGCCCCAGCATTTT
>many|TRBV27|TRBJ2-1|.
CASSLSWGMTYNEQFF
TGTGCCAGCAGTTTATCATGGGGGATGACCTACAATGAGCAGTTCTTC
>.|TRBV7-9|TRBJ1-2|.
CASSLAPVRLIKNYGYTF
TGTGCCAGCAGCTTAGCGCCAGTCAGACTGATAAAGAACTATGGCTACACCTTC
>many|TRBV30|TRBJ2-5|.
CAWKGGGQDSGTQYF
TGTGCCTGGAAAGGGGGGGGTCAGGACAGCGGGACCCAGTACTTC
>many|TRBV12-3/TRBV12-4|TRBJ2-1|TRBD1
CASSFRQGSQLSSYNEQFF
TGTGCCAGCAGTTTTCGACAGGGCTCTCAACTGAGCTCCTACAATGAGCAGTTCTTC
>many|TRBV3-1|TRBJ2-3|.
CASSQDQATQYF
TGTGCCAGCAGCCAAGACCAAGCTACGCAGTATTTT
>many|TRBV11-3|TRBJ2-3|.
CASSSGAEPDTQYF
TGTGCCAGCAGCTCGGGGGCAGAACCAGATACGCAGTATTTT
>.|TRBV29-1|TRBJ2-3|.
CSAPALGAVGTDTQYF
TGCAGCGCCCCTGCCTTGGGGGCGGTGGGCACAGATACGCAGTATTTT
>many|TRBV2|TRBJ2-1|.
CASSLGGFTYNEQFF
TGTGCCAGCAGTTTAGGGGGTTTCACCTACAATGAGCAGTTCTTC
>many|TRBV30|TRBJ1-5|.
CAWSSTGFSGDSNQPQHF
TGTGCCTGGAGTTCTACAGGGTTTTCGGGGGATAGCAATCAGCCCCAGCATTTT
>many|TRBV24-1|TRBJ2-7|TRBD1
CATSAPGQGVYEQYF
TGTGCCACCAGTGCCCCGGGACAGGGGGTATACGAGCAGTACTTC
>.|TRBV6-1|TRBJ2-3|.
CASREGLGIGDTQYF
TGTGCCAGCAGAGAGGGACTTGGAATCGGAGATACGCAGTATTTT
>many|TRBV27|TRBJ1-5|.
CASSLSPGYQPQHF
TGTGCCAGCAGTTTAAGCCCTGGGTATCAGCCCCAGCATTTT
>.|TRBV20-1|TRBJ2-6|.
CSASRVVSGANVLTF
TGCAGTGCTAGCAGGGTGGTCTCTGGGGCCAACGTCCTGACTTTC
>many|TRBV3-1|TRBJ2-1|.
CASSIGGREQFF
TGTGCCAGCAGCATAGGGGGACGGGAGCAGTTCTTC
>few|TRBV20-1|TRBJ2-1|.
CSAYSSAPSYNEQFF
TGCAGTGCCTACTCATCAGCGCCCTCCTACAATGAGCAGTTCTTC
>many|TRBV7-2|TRBJ1-1|TRBD1
CASSATGQMRAFF
TGTGCCAGCAGCGCCACGGGACAGATGAGAGCTTTCTTT
>few|TRBV30|TRBJ1-2|.
CAWTRQSIYGYTF
TGTGCCTGGACCAGACAGTCGATCTATGGCTACACCTTC
>many|TRBV7-9|TRBJ2-3|.
CAIDPSADTQYF
TGTGCCATCGACCCGTCGGCGGATACGCAGTATTTT
>many|TRBV9|TRBJ2-1|.
CASSVGEYNEQFF
TGTGCCAGCAGCGTAGGGGAGTACAATGAGCAGTTCTTC
>.|TRBV7-2|TRBJ2-5|.
CASSLRTRSETQYF
TGTGCCAGCAGCCTACGAACTAGATCAGAGACCCAGTACTTC
>few|TRBV10-3|TRBJ1-2|.
CAVRTAGEDYGYTF
TGTGCCGTCAGGACTGCGGGGGAGGACTATGGCTACACCTTC
>many|TRBV6-1|TRBJ2-2|TRBD1
CASSRDRGSGELFF
TGTGCCAGCAGTCGGGACAGGGGGTCCGGGGAGCTGTTTTTT
>.|TRBV5-1|TRBJ2-2|TRBD1
CASSWMTGGDGELFF
TGCGCCAGCAGCTGGATGACAGGGGGAGACGGGGAGCTGTTTTTT
>few|TRBV7-2|TRBJ2-7|TRBD2
CASSLEVSGRHEQYF
TGTGCCAGCAGCTTAGAGGTTAGCGGGAGGCACGAGCAGTACTTC
>many|TRBV11-3|TRBJ1-1|.
CASSSGARATEAFF
TGTGCCAGCAGCAGCGGGGCGAGGGCCACTGAAGCTTTCTTT
>many|TRBV28|TRBJ1-1|.
CASSFRAEAFF
TGTGCCAGCAGCTTCCGGGCTGAAGCTTTCTTT
>.|TRBV29-1|TRBJ2-5|.
CSGGGGPQETQYF
TGCAGCGGCGGAGGGGGACCCCAAGAGACCCAGTACTTC
>.|TRBV11-2|TRBJ1-1|.
CASSLATGLGNTEAFF
TGTGCCAGCAGCTTAGCAACAGGGTTGGGTAACACTGAAGCTTTCTTT
>.|TRBV25-1|TRBJ1-3|TRBD1
CASSGTIADRGRPGNTIYF
TGTGCCAGCAGTGGAACGATCGCGGACAGGGGGCGGCCCGGAAACACCATATATTTT
>few|TRBV19|TRBJ2-7|.
CASSITAALGEQYF
TGTGCCAGTAGTATAACAGCGGCCCTCGGCGAGCAGTACTTC
>many|TRBV4-1|TRBJ1-5|.
CASSQGPEKGGSNQPQHF
TGCGCCAGCAGCCAAGGCCCGGAAAAGGGAGGTAGCAATCAGCCCCAGCATTTT
>many|TRBV27|TRBJ1-6|.
CASSLRNSPLHF
TGTGCCAGCAGTTTACGGAATTCACCCCTCCACTTT
>few|TRBV14|TRBJ1-4|TRBD1
CASSPLVGKDRGTRGKLFF
TGTGCCAGCAGCCCCCTTGTGGGAAAAGACAGGGGGACGCGCGGAAAACTGTTTTTT
>many|TRBV7-2|TRBJ2-5|TRBD1
CASSRDRSQETQYF
TGTGCCAGCAGCCGGGACAGGTCCCAAGAGACCCAGTACTTC
>many|TRBV12-3/TRBV12-4|TRBJ2-7|.
CASSLRSGPYEQYF
TGTGCCAGCAGTTTAAGGAGCGGGCCTTACGAGCAGTACTTC
>.|TRBV7-2|TRBJ2-7|.
CASSLNSIGEQYF
TGTGCCAGCAGCTTAAACTCCATCGGCGAGCAGTACTTC
>many|TRBV11-3|TRBJ1-1|.
CASSLTIGNTEAFF
TGTGCCAGCAGCTTAACCATCGGGAACACTGAAGCTTTCTTT
>few|TRBV7-9|TRBJ1-4|TRBD1
CASSYGQGPNEKLFF
TGTGCCAGCAGCTATGGACAGGGGCCTAATGAAAAACTGTTTTTT
>.|TRBV18|TRBJ2-7|.
CASSPRPPQRSSFEQYF
TGTGCCAGCTCACCACGGCCTCCCCAGCGGTCATCGTTCGAGCAGTACTTC
>.|TRBV3-1|TRBJ2-5|TRBD1
CASSQETGGQETQYF
TGTGCCAGCAGCCAAGAGACAGGGGGCCAAGAGACCCAGTACTTC
>many|TRBV12-3/TRBV12-4|TRBJ1-2|.
CASSLEESGAGYGYTF
TGTGCCAGCAGTTTAGAAGAGTCGGGGGCGGGCTATGGCTACACCTTC
>.|TRBV6-1|TRBJ1-1|.
CASRVSGKTTEAFF
TGTGCCAGCAGGGTCAGTGGGAAAACCACTGAAGCTTTCTTT
>many|TRBV7-9|TRBJ1-2|TRBD1
CASSLTGTDFYGYTF
TGTGCCAGCAGCCTAACGGGGACAGACTTCTATGGCTACACCTTC
>many|TRBV7-8|TRBJ1-5|.
CASSLDLRRSKRENQPQHF
TGTGCCAGCAGCTTAGACTTGCGCCGGTCGAAGAGGGAAAATCAGCCCCAGCATTTT
>many|TRBV7-9|TRBJ2-3|.
CASSLSAQGDTQYF
TGTGCCAGCAGCTTATCCGCTCAAGGAGATACGCAGTATTTT
>many|TRBV7-8|TRBJ2-7|TRBD2
CASSLELAGSHEQYF
TGTGCCAGCAGCTTAGAACTAGCGGGGTCCCACGAGCAGTACTTC
>few|TRBV15|TRBJ1-1|.
CATSRGSTVDNTEAFF
TGTGCCACCAGCAGAGGCTCCACTGTTGATAACACTGAAGCTTTCTTT